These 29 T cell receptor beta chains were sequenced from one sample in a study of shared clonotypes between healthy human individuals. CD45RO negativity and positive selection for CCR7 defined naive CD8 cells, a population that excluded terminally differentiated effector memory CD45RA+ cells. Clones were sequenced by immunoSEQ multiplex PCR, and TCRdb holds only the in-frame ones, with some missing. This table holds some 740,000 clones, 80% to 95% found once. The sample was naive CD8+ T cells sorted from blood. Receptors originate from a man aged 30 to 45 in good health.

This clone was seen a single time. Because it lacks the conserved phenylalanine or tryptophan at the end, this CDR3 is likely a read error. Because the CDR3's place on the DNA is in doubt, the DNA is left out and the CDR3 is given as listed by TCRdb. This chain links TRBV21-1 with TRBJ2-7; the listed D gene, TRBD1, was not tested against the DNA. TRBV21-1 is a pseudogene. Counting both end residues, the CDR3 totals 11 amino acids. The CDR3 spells CASSSLRGMGL.

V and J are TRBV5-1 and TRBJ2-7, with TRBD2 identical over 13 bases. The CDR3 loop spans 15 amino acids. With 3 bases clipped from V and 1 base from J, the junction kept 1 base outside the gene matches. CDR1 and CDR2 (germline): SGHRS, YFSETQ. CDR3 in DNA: TGCGCCAGCAGCTGGACTAGCGGGAGATCCTACGAGCAGTACTTC. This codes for CASSWTSGRSYEQYF.

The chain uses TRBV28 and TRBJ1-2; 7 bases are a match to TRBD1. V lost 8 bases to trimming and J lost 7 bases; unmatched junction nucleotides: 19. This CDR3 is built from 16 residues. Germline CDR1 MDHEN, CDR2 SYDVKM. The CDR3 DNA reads TGTGCCAGCCATCGGTACAGGGGTGTGCCCGTGGGTGGCTACACCTTC. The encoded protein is CASHRYRGVPVGGYTF.

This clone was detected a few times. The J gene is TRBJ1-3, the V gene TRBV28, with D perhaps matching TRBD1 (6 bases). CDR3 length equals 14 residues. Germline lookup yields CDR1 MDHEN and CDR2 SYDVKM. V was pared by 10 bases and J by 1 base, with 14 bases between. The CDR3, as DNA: TGTGCCACCCAGGGGATTGGGTCTGGAAACACCATATATTTT. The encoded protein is CATQGIGSGNTIYF.

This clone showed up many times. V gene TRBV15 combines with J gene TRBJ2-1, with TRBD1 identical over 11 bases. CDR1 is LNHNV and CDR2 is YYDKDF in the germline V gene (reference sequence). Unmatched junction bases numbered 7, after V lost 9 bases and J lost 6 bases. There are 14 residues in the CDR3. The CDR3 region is CATSPGQGGNEQFF. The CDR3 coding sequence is TGTGCCACTTCTCCGGGACAGGGGGGCAATGAGCAGTTCTTC.

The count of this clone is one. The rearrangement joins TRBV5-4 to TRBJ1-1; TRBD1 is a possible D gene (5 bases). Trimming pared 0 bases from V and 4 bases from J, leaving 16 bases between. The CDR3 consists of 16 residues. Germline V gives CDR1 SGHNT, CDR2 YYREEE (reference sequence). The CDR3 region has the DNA TGTGCCAGCAGCTTGGGTCAGGGAAGAAGTAGCACTGAAGCTTTCTTT. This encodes CASSLGQGRSSTEAFF.

Here the CDR3 reads CASSFRWQNSYEQYF. The CDR3 DNA reads TGTGCCAGCAGCTTTCGCTGGCAGAACTCCTACGAGCAGTACTTC. V gene TRBV7-8 combines with J gene TRBJ2-7; D is unclear. Germline CDR1 SGHVS, CDR2 FQNEAQ. The CDR3 consists of 15 residues. V dropped 3 bases and J dropped 0 bases, with 12 bases sitting between them.

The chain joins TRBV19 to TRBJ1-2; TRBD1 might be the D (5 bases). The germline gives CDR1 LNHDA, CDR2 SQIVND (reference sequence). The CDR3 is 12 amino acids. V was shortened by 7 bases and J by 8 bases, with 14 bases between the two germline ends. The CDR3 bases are TGTGCCAGTACAGCAGGGTTGGAAGGCTACACCTTC. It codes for CASTAGLEGYTF.

CDR3 DNA sequence: TGTGCCAGCAGTACCCGACAGGGGCAGTGGTCTGAAGCTTTCTTT. This sequence encodes CASSTRQGQWSEAFF. The genes are TRBV6-1 and TRBJ1-1; the match to TRBD1 covers 8 bases. Germline V gene data show CDR1 as MNHNS and CDR2 as SASEGT. V gave up 5 bases and J gave up 6 bases; unmatched junction bases: 11. The CDR3 sequence is 15 residues long.

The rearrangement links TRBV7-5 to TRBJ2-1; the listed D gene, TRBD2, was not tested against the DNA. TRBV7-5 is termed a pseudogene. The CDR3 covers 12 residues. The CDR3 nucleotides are TGTGCCAGAAGCCCTAAGTACAATGAGCAGTTCTTC. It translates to CARSPKYNEQFF.

CDR3 loop: CATRDLTYEQYF. The CDR3 DNA is TGTGCCACCAGGGACTTAACCTACGAGCAGTACTTC. The rearrangement links TRBV27 to TRBJ2-7, with a weak D call TRBD2 (6 bases). The CDR3 has 12 residues. The V end was cut by 10 bases, the J end by 2 bases, with 12 bases between. Per the germline V gene, CDR1 is MNHEY and CDR2 is SMNVEV (reference sequence).

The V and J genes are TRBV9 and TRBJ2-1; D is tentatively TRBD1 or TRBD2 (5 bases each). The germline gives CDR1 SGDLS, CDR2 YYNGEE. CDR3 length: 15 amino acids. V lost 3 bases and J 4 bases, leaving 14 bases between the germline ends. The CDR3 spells CASSAAGTGYNEQFF. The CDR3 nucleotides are TGTGCCAGCAGCGCCGCCGGGACGGGGTACAATGAGCAGTTCTTC.

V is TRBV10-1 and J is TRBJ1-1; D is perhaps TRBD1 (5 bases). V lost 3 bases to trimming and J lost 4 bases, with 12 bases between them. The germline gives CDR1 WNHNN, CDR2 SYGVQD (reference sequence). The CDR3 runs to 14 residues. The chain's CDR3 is CASSDGPGTTEAFF. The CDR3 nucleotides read TGCGCCAGCAGTGACGGTCCGGGGACCACTGAAGCTTTCTTT.

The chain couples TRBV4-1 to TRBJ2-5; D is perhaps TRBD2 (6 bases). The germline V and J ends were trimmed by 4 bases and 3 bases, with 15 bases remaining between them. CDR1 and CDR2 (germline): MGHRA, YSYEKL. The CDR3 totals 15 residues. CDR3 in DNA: TGCGCCAGCAGCCCCACCCACGCGGGGAAAGAGACCCAGTACTTC. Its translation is CASSPTHAGKETQYF.

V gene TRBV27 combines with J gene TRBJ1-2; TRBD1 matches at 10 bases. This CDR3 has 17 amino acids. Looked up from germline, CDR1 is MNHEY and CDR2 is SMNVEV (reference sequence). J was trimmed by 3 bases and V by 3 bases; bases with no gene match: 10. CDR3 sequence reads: CASSLTGGLKLDYGYTF. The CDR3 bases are TGTGCCAGCAGTTTGACAGGGGGCCTCAAACTTGACTATGGCTACACCTTC.

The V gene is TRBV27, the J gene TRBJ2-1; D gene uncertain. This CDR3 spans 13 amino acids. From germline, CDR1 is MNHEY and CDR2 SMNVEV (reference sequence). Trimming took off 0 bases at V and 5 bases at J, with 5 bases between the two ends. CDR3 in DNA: TGTGCCAGCAGTTTATCTAAGAACAATGAGCAGTTCTTC. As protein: CASSLSKNNEQFF.

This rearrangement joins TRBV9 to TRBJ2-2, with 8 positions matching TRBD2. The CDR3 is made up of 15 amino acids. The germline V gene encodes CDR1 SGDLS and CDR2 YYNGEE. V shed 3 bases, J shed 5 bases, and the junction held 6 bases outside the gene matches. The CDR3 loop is CASSGRIAGTGELFF. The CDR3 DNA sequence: TGTGCCAGCAGCGGCCGTATAGCGGGGACCGGGGAGCTGTTTTTT.

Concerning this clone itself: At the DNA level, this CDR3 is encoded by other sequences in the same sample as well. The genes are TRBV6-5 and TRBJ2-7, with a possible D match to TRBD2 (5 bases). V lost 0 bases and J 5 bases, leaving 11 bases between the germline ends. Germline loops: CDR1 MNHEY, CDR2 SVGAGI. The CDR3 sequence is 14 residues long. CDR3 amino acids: CASSYSSRVDEQYF. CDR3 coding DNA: TGTGCCAGCAGTTACTCGTCGCGGGTCGACGAGCAGTACTTC.

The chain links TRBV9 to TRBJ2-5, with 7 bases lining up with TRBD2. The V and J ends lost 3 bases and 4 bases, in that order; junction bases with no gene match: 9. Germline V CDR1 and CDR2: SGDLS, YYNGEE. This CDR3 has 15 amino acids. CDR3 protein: CASSAAGRGGETQYF. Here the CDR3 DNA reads TGTGCCAGCAGCGCAGCGGGACGGGGAGGAGAGACCCAGTACTTC.

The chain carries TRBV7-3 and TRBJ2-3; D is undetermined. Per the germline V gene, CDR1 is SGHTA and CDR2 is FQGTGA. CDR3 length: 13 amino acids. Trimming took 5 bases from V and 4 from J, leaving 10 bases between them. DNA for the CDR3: TGTGCCAGCAGCCAAAACCTACCAGATACGCAGTATTTT. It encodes CASSQNLPDTQYF.

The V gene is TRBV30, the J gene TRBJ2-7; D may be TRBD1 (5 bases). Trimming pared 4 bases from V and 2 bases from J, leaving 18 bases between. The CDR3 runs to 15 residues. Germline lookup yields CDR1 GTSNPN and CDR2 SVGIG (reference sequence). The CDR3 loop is CAWMEGRTYPYEQYF. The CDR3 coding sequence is TGTGCCTGGATGGAAGGGCGGACATACCCCTACGAGCAGTACTTC.

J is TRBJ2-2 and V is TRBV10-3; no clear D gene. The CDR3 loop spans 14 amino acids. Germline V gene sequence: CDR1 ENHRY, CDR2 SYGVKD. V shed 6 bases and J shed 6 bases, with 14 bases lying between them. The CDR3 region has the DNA TGTGCCATCAGCCTAGACATCGTCTCCGGGGAGCTGTTTTTT. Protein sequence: CAISLDIVSGELFF.

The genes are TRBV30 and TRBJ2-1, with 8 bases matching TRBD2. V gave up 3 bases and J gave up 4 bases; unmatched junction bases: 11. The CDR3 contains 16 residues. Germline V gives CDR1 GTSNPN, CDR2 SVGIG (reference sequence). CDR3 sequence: CAWRRGPAGEYNEQFF. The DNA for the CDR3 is TGTGCCTGGAGGAGAGGGCCAGCGGGAGAATACAATGAGCAGTTCTTC.

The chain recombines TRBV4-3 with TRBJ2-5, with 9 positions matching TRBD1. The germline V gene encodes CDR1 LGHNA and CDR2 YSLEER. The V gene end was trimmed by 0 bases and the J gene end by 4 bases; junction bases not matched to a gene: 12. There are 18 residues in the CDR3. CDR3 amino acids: CASSQETGTGRKGETQYF. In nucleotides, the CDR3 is TGCGCCAGCAGCCAAGAAACCGGGACAGGGAGAAAGGGAGAGACCCAGTACTTC.

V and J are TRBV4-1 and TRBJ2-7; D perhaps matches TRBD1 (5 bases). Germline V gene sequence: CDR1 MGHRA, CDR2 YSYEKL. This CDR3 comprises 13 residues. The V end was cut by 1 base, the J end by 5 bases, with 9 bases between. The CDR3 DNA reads TGCGCCAGCAGCCAAGTTACAGGCGACGAGCAGTACTTC. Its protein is CASSQVTGDEQYF.

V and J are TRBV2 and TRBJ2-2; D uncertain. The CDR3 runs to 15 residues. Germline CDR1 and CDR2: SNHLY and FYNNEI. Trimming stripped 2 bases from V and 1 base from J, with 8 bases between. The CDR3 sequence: CASSEWVGNTGELFF. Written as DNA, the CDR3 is TGTGCCAGCAGTGAATGGGTAGGGAACACCGGGGAGCTGTTTTTT.

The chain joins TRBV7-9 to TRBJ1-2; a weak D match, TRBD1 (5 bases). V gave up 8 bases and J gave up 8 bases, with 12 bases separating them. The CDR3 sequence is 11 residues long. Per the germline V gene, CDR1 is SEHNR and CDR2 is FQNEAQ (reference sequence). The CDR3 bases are TGTGCCAGCCACCGAGGGGTCGGCTACACCTTC. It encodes CASHRGVGYTF.

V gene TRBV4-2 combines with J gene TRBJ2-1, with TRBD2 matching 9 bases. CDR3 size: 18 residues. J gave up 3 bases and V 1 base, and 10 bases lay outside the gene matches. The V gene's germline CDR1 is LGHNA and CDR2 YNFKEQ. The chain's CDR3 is CASSQAPTSGALYNEQFF. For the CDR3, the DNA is TGTGCCAGCAGCCAAGCCCCGACTAGCGGAGCCCTCTACAATGAGCAGTTCTTC.

The CDR3 DNA reads TGCGCCAGCAGCCACGACAGGGGTGGCGGTCAGCCCCAGCATTTT. It translates to CASSHDRGGGQPQHF. The chain links TRBV4-1 to TRBJ1-5, with TRBD1 identical over 8 bases. From germline, CDR1 is MGHRA and CDR2 YSYEKL. J lost 6 bases, V lost 3 bases, and 7 bases had no gene match. This CDR3 is 15 amino acids long.